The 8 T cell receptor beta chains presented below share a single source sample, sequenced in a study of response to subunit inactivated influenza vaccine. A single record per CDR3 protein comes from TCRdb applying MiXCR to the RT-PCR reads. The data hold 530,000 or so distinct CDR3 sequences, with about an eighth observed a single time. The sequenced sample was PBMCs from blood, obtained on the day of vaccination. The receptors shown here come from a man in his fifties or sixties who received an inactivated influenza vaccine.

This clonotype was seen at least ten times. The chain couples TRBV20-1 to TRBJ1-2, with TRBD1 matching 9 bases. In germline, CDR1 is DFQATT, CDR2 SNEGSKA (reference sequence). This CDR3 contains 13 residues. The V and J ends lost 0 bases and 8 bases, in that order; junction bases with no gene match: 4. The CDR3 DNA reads TGCAGTGCTAGAGATTACAGGGGGCAAGGCTACACCTTC. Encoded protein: CSARDYRGQGYTF.

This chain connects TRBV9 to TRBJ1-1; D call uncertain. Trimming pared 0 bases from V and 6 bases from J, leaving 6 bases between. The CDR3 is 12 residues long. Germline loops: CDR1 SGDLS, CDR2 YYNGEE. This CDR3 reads CASSVANPEAFF. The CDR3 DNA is TGTGCCAGCAGCGTAGCTAATCCTGAAGCTTTCTTT.

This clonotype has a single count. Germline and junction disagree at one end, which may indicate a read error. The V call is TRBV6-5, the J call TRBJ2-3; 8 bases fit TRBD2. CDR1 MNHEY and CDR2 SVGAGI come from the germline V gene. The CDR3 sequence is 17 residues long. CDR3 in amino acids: CASSYSMGLAGTDTHYF. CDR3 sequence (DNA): TGTGCCAGCAGTTACTCGATGGGTCTAGCGGGCACAGATACGCACTATTTT.

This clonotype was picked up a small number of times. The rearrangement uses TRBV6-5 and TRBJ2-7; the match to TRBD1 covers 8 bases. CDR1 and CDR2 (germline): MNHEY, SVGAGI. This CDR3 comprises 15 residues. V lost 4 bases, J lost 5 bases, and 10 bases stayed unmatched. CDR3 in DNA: TGTGCCAGCAGTTCAGCCGACAGGGGCGGTAACGAGCAGTACTTC. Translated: CASSSADRGGNEQYF.

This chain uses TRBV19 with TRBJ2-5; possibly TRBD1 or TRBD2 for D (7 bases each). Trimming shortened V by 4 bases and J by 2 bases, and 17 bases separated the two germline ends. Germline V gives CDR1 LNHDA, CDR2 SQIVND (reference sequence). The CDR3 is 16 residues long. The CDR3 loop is CASSTGGGHLQETQYF. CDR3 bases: TGTGCCAGTAGTACAGGGGGAGGGCACCTACAAGAGACCCAGTACTTC.

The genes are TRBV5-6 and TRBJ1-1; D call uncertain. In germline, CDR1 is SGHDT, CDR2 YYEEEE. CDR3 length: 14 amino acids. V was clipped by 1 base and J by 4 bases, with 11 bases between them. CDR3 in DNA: TGTGCCAGCAGCTTGAGTTCGCTTATCACTGAAGCTTTCTTT. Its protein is CASSLSSLITEAFF.

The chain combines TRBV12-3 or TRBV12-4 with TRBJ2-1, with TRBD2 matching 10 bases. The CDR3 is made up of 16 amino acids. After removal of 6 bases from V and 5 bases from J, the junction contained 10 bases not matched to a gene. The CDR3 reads CASRGLAGEDHNEQFF. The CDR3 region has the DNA TGTGCCAGCAGGGGCCTAGCGGGAGAGGACCACAATGAGCAGTTCTTC.

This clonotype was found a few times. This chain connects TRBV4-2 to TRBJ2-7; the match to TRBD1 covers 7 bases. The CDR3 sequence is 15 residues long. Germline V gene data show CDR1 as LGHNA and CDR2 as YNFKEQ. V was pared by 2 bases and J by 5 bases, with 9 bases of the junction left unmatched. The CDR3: CASSQLRNTGDEQYF. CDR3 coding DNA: TGTGCCAGCAGCCAACTAAGAAACACAGGGGACGAGCAGTACTTC.